The 2 T cell receptor beta chains given below trace back to one sample, sequenced in a study of regulatory T cells in long-lasting Graves disease. Libraries of TCR beta came from iRepertoire HTBI primers plus Arm-PCR of CDR3 regions. TCRdb fed the multiplex PCR reads into MiXCR, producing one record per CDR3 protein. The data show approximately 560,000 distinct CDR3 sequences, 15% to 20% seen once. Time point: newly diagnosed GD, antithyroid drugs for less than 3 months. The authors made the TCR library using RNA they extracted from PBMCs. These data were also filed under a second study, of T cells in Graves' hyperthyroidism and ophthalmopathy.

The sample consisted of peripheral blood mononuclear cells (PBMCs), taken at new diagnosis, from a patient treated with antithyroid drugs. These receptors were obtained from a man younger than 30 with Graves disease.

The count of this clonotype is one. Possible read error: a much larger clone is one base away. The chain carries TRBV30 and TRBJ2-7, with TRBD1 matching 9 bases. V shed 3 bases, J shed 3 bases, and the junction held 12 bases outside the gene matches. The CDR3 contains 16 residues. Germline V gene data show CDR1 as GTSNPN and CDR2 as SVGIG (reference sequence). The CDR3 reads CAWRPSRGQGSYEQYF. DNA for the CDR3: TGTGCCTGGAGGCCCAGTCGGGGACAGGGTAGCTACGAGCAGTACTTC. The variable domain in full, completed from reference TRBV30 and TRBJ2-7, reads SQTIHQWPATLVQPVGSPLSLECTVEGTSNPNLYWYRQAAGRGLQLLFYSVGIGQISSEVPQNLSASRPQDRQFILSSKKLLLSDSGFYLCAWRPSRGQGSYEQYFGPGTRLTVT.

The table lists this clonotype with many counts. The chain couples TRBV6-5 to TRBJ2-7; D might be TRBD2 (6 bases). Trimming took off 2 bases at V and 3 bases at J, with 11 bases between the two ends. The length of the CDR3 is 14 residues. Germline CDR1 reads MNHEY; CDR2 reads SVGAGI. CDR3 protein: CASSYVGRVYEQYF. The CDR3 coding sequence is TGTGCCAGCAGTTACGTCGGGAGAGTCTACGAGCAGTACTTC.